One T cell receptor (beta chain) is described in this entry. The CDR3 has 15 residues. V shed 2 bases and J shed 4 bases, with 12 bases lying between them. Germline CDR1 reads MNHNS; CDR2 reads SASEGT. The record originates from a study of blood T cell repertoires in COVID-19. About the study: Sources were T cells, B-cell-depleted T cells, or PBMCs; the material itself was cDNA or gDNA.

Seattle patients were enrolled during active infection and followed longitudinally. In the original processing: Amplified reference gene primers provided the basis for estimating nucleated cell counts. Data came from immunoSEQ multiplex PCR; TCRdb stores just in-frame clones and leaves some out. That table is the source of V, J and clone size, and D and trimming were worked out from the DNA. The sample records some 73,000 clones, almost 85% being singletons. Input material: peripheral blood. The TCR originated in a man aged 50 to 59 with COVID-19, enrolled during active disease. This chain connects TRBV6-1 to TRBJ2-1; D perhaps matches TRBD2 (5 bases). The CDR3: CASSEYEEAYNEQFF. The DNA for the CDR3 is TGTGCCAGCAGTGAATACGAGGAGGCGTACAATGAGCAGTTCTTC.